These 18 T cell receptor beta chains share one sample of origin, sequenced in a study of blood T cell repertoires in COVID-19. Here immunoSEQ multiplex PCR was the method, and the copy in TCRdb shows in-frame clones only, minus some. The table shows some 320,000 clones, with about 88% occurring only once. Source material: PBMCs or T cells enriched from blood (not recorded which). These receptors all stem from a man in his sixties who had recovered from COVID-19.

The chain couples TRBV5-1 to TRBJ2-2; no firm D call. Germline lookup yields CDR1 SGHRS and CDR2 YFSETQ. The CDR3 extends over 19 amino acids. The ends were cut back, 0 bases at V and 6 bases at J, with 24 bases in the middle. The CDR3 DNA reads TGCGCCAGCAGCTTGGGGGCAGGTTACGAGTGGTATTCCGCCGGGGAGCTGTTTTTT. Protein sequence: CASSLGAGYEWYSAGELFF.

V is TRBV2 and J is TRBJ2-7; 11 positions match TRBD1. The junction had 9 bases not matched to a gene; V was cut back by 3 bases and J by 2 bases. Looked up from germline, CDR1 is SNHLY and CDR2 is FYNNEI. The CDR3 has 17 amino acids. Written as DNA, the CDR3 is TGTGCCAGCAGTGATCTGGGACAGGGGGTCATCCCCTACGAGCAGTACTTC. Its protein product is CASSDLGQGVIPYEQYF.

CDR3 in amino acids: CATSRVSDSPLHF. DNA of the CDR3: TGTGCCACCAGCAGAGTTAGTGATTCACCCCTCCACTTT. The chain recombines TRBV15 with TRBJ1-6, with D unresolved. The CDR3 has 13 amino acids. CDR1 is LNHNV, CDR2 YYDKDF, per germline (reference sequence). V was shortened by 1 base and J by 8 bases, with 6 bases between the two germline ends.

This chain links TRBV11-2 with TRBJ1-3, with no clear D. Trimming took 6 bases from V and 4 from J, leaving 19 bases between them. The CDR3 extends over 16 amino acids. Germline CDR1 and CDR2: SGHAT and FQNNGV. The CDR3: CASSAGSGRTGNTIYF. In DNA, the CDR3 is TGTGCCAGCAGTGCCGGATCAGGTCGTACAGGAAACACCATATATTTT.

V and J are TRBV6-1 and TRBJ1-2; 7 nucleotides match TRBD1. The CDR3 runs 16 residues. With 1 base clipped from V and 4 bases from J, the junction kept 9 bases outside the gene matches. Germline V CDR1 and CDR2: MNHNS, SASEGT. The CDR3 DNA reads TGTGCCAGCAGTGAAGTGTTGGCCCCAGGGGGCTATGGCTACACCTTC. Its protein is CASSEVLAPGGYGYTF.

V gene TRBV7-6 combines with J gene TRBJ2-7, with TRBD2 matching over 11 bases. This CDR3 has 19 amino acids. Looked up from germline, CDR1 is SGHVS and CDR2 is FNYEAQ. V lost 4 bases and J lost 2; bases outside the gene matches: 16. CDR3 amino acids: CASSYGPASGGLPTYEQYF. The CDR3 coding sequence is TGTGCCAGCAGCTACGGCCCGGCTAGCGGGGGGCTACCTACCTACGAGCAGTACTTC.

This sequence joins TRBV18 and TRBJ1-4; the D gene is possibly TRBD1 (6 bases). Germline V lookup: CDR1 KGHSH, CDR2 LQKENI. V lost 5 bases and J 0 bases, leaving 10 bases between the germline ends. The CDR3 is 15 residues long. The CDR3 region is CASSRQDATNEKLFF. Here the CDR3 DNA reads TGTGCCAGCTCAAGACAGGACGCAACTAATGAAAAACTGTTTTTT.

The chain combines TRBV6-5 with TRBJ2-7, with 13 bases identical to TRBD2. CDR1 is MNHEY, CDR2 SVGAGI, per germline. CDR3 size: 15 residues. Trimming at V came to 6 bases and at J to 4 bases, leaving 6 bases not matched to a gene. Written as DNA, the CDR3 is TGTGCCAGCAGGCCCTCGGGACTAGCGGGGTACGAGCAGTACTTC. Translated, it gives CASRPSGLAGYEQYF.

The V call is TRBV27, the J call TRBJ1-3; 9 bases line up with TRBD1. Germline V gene lookup returns CDR1 MNHEY and CDR2 SMNVEV (reference sequence). Trimming took 0 bases from V and 3 from J; bases not matched to a gene: 3. This CDR3 contains 16 residues. This CDR3 reads CASSLSGQGFGNTIYF. Here the CDR3 DNA reads TGTGCCAGCAGTTTATCAGGACAGGGGTTTGGAAACACCATATATTTT.

The gene calls are TRBV18 and TRBJ1-1; TRBD1 matches 9 bases. Germline assignment: CDR1 KGHSH and CDR2 LQKENI. The trim removed 5 bases at V and 1 base at J, leaving 2 bases unmatched. The CDR3 is 14 amino acids. The chain's CDR3 is CASSSGQGNTEAFF. DNA of the CDR3: TGTGCCAGCTCATCGGGACAGGGGAACACTGAAGCTTTCTTT.

The chain employs TRBV4-2 and TRBJ2-3, with 11 bases matching TRBD2. V lost 1 base and J lost 5; bases outside the gene matches: 11. Germline lookup yields CDR1 LGHNA and CDR2 YNFKEQ. The CDR3 consists of 18 residues. The CDR3 sequence is CASSQAYLAGGLGDTQYF. CDR3 DNA sequence: TGTGCCAGCAGCCAAGCCTACTTAGCGGGGGGGCTCGGAGATACGCAGTATTTT.

The sample holds a few counts of this clone. CDR3 coding DNA: TGTGCCATCAGTGAGGTTCAAAATTCACCCCTCCACTTT. Its translation: CAISEVQNSPLHF. This chain uses TRBV10-3 with TRBJ1-6; D ambiguous. Trimming shortened V by 2 bases and J by 7 bases, and 6 bases separated the two germline ends. Germline-derived CDR1 and CDR2 are ENHRY and SYGVKD. The CDR3 has 13 residues.

This chain joins TRBV29-1 and TRBJ2-2; 8 bases match TRBD2. The ends lost 7 bases at V and 4 bases at J; junction bases unmatched: 11. The CDR3 contains 15 residues. Per the germline V gene, CDR1 is SQVTM and CDR2 is ANQGSEA. The CDR3 sequence: CSANGLASSTGELFF. CDR3 DNA: TGCAGCGCGAACGGACTAGCATCCTCCACCGGGGAGCTGTTTTTT.

A few counts support this clone. The V and J genes are TRBV4-2 and TRBJ2-7; TRBD1 matches at 7 bases. The V segment lost 8 bases and the J segment 0 bases; nucleotides outside the gene matches: 10. Germline loops: CDR1 LGHNA, CDR2 YNFKEQ. The CDR3 length is 15 residues. DNA for the CDR3: TGTGCCAGCCGTCGGGACAGTCTGAGCTCCTACGAGCAGTACTTC. Protein product: CASRRDSLSSYEQYF.

This chain uses TRBV19 with TRBJ1-2, with a tentative D call TRBD1 (6 bases). Germline CDR1 LNHDA, CDR2 SQIVND (reference sequence). CDR3 length equals 14 residues. Trimming cost V 6 bases and J 1 base, with 12 bases left between them. The CDR3 sequence: CASRGEQGNYGYTF. CDR3 nucleotides: TGTGCCAGTAGGGGAGAACAGGGTAACTATGGCTACACCTTC.

The chain has TRBV6-5 and TRBJ1-5, with TRBD1 matching 7 bases. The germline gives CDR1 MNHEY, CDR2 SVGAGI. The ends lost 6 bases at V and 3 bases at J; junction bases unmatched: 2. The CDR3 has 13 amino acids. CDR3 in DNA: TGTGCCAGCAGGGGACAGCTCAATCAGCCCCAGCATTTT. Amino acid sequence: CASRGQLNQPQHF.

For this clone: Other nucleotide sequences from this sample produce the same CDR3. The CDR3 loop is CASSQGGNQPQHF. The CDR3 nucleotides are TGCGCCAGCAGCCAAGGAGGGAATCAGCCCCAGCATTTT. V and J are TRBV4-1 and TRBJ1-5, with D hard to call. Germline V gene lookup returns CDR1 MGHRA and CDR2 YSYEKL. The CDR3 totals 13 residues. The V and J ends lost 1 base and 4 bases respectively, with 5 bases between them.

The rearrangement uses TRBV4-2 and TRBJ1-5; no definite D call. This CDR3 is 15 amino acids long. V was pared by 0 bases and J by 8 bases, with 14 bases between. Germline V CDR1 and CDR2: LGHNA, YNFKEQ. CDR3 region: CASSQDRSSYEPQHF. CDR3 nucleotide sequence: TGTGCCAGCAGCCAAGATAGATCCTCGTATGAGCCCCAGCATTTT.